Reported below is one T cell receptor beta chain. The sample comes from a study of PD-1 and CTLA-4 blockade in melanoma. Germline CDR1 KGHDR, CDR2 SFDVKD. The V gene end was trimmed by 4 bases and the J gene end by 6 bases; junction bases not matched to a gene: 6. The CDR3 loop spans 16 amino acids. The protocol was immunoSEQ multiplex PCR, while the TCRdb copy is restricted to in-frame clones and leaves out a portion. The sample has 15,000 to 20,000 clones, about 69% seen once. The chain recombines TRBV24-1 with TRBJ2-1, with 12 positions matching TRBD1. This sequence originates from a human donor with melanoma. Sequencing used CD8+ T cells from peripheral blood, obtained before anti-PD-1 treatment. CDR3 coding DNA: TGTGCCACCAGTGACAGGGACAGGGGGCTCCTCAATGAGCAGTTCTTC. Translating gives CATSDRDRGLLNEQFF.